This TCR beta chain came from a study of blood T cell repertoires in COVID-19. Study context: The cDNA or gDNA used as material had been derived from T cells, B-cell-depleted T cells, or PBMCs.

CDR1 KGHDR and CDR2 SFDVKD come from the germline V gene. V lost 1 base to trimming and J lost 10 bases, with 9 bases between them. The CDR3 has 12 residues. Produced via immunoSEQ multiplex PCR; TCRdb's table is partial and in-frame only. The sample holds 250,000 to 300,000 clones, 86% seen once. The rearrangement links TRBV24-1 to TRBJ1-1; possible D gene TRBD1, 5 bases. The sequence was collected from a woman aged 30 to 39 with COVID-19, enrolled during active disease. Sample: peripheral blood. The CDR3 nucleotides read TGTGCCACCAGTGATTTTGGGGGGAGAGCTTTCTTT. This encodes CATSDFGGRAFF.